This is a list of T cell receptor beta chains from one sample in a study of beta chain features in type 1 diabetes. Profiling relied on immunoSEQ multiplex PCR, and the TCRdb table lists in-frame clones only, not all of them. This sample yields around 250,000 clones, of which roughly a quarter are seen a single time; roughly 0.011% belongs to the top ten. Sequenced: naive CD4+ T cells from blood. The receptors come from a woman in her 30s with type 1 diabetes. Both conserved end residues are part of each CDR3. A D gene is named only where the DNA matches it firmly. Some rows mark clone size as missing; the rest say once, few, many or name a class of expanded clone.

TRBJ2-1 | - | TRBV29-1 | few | CSVGVSGFSYNEQFF | TGCAGCGTTGGCGTTAGCGGTTTCTCCTACAATGAGCAGTTCTTC
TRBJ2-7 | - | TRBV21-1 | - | CASVHNRPYEQYF | TGTGCCAGCGTACATAACAGGCCCTACGAGCAGTACTTC
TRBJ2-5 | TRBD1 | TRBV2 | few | CASRQGAQETQYF | TGTGCCAGCAGACAGGGGGCCCAAGAGACCCAGTACTTC
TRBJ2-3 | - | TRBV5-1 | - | CASSLGVGDILTQYF | TGCGCCAGCAGCTTGGGAGTCGGGGACATCTTAACGCAGTATTTT
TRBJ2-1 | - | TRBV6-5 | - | CASSYSSEQFF | TGTGCCAGCAGTTATTCGAGTGAGCAGTTCTTC
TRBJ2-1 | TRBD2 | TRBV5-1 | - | CASSLRTSGAYNEQFF | TGCGCCAGCAGCCTTCGGACTAGCGGAGCCTACAATGAGCAGTTCTTC
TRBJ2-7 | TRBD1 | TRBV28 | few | CASSTTGYYEQYF | TGTGCCAGCAGCACGACAGGGTACTACGAGCAGTACTTC
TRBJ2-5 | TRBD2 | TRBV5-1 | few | CASSWNLAGTQETQYF | TGCGCCAGCAGCTGGAACTTAGCGGGAACCCAAGAGACCCAGTACTTC
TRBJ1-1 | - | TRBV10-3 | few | CAIRRTDSEAFF | TGTGCCATCAGGCGGACAGACTCTGAAGCTTTCTTT
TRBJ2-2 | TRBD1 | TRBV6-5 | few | CASRRQGTNTGELFF | TGTGCCAGCAGGCGACAGGGGACGAACACCGGGGAGCTGTTTTTT
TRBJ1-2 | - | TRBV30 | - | CAWSTGKGYGYTF | TGTGCCTGGAGTACCGGAAAGGGGTATGGCTACACCTTC
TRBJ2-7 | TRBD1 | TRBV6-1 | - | CASSDPGGFSYEQYF | TGTGCCAGCAGTGACCCAGGGGGATTCTCCTACGAGCAGTACTTC
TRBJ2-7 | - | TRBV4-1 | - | CASSQGWIPYEQYF | TGCGCCAGCAGTCAGGGGTGGATACCCTACGAGCAGTACTTC
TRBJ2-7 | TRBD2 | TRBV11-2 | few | CASSLVVTSGSYEQYF | TGTGCCAGCAGCTTAGTTGTGACTAGCGGATCCTACGAGCAGTACTTC
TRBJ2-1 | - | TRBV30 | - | CAWSLGTWNEQFF | TGTGCCTGGAGTTTAGGGACATGGAATGAGCAGTTCTTC
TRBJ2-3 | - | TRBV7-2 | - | CASSRREDTQYF | TGTGCCAGCAGCCGGCGGGAAGATACGCAGTATTTT
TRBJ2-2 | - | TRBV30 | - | CAWSVTGRPNTGELFF | TGTGCCTGGAGTGTAACGGGGAGACCGAACACCGGGGAGCTGTTTTTT
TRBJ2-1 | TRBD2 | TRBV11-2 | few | CASSSLGSGKGNEQFF | TGTGCCAGCAGCTCCCTGGGTAGCGGGAAGGGTAATGAGCAGTTCTTC
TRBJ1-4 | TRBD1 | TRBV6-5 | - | CASSPGTVANEKLFF | TGTGCCAGCAGTCCTGGGACAGTGGCTAATGAAAAACTGTTTTTT
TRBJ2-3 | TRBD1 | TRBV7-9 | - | CASSPLRTGTDTQYF | TGTGCCAGCAGCCCTCTCCGGACAGGGACAGATACGCAGTATTTT
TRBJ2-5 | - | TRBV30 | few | CAWSDRTGTQETQYF | TGTGCCTGGAGTGATAGGACTGGAACACAAGAGACCCAGTACTTC
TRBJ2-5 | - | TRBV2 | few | CASSPFSRYQETQYF | TGTGCCAGCAGTCCTTTTTCGCGGTACCAAGAGACCCAGTACTTC
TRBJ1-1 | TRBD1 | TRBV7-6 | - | CASSRTGVRAEAFF | TGTGCCAGCAGCCGTACAGGGGTGAGGGCTGAAGCTTTCTTT
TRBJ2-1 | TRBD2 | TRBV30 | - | CAWSASGTHPSYNEQFF | TGTGCCTGGTCGGCTAGCGGGACTCATCCCTCCTACAATGAGCAGTTCTTC
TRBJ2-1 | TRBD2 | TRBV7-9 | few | CASRSGTSRDEQFF | TGTGCCAGCAGGAGCGGGACTTCTAGGGATGAGCAGTTCTTC
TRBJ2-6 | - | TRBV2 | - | CASSEFARHLSSGANVLTF | TGTGCCAGCAGTGAATTCGCCAGGCATCTATCCTCTGGGGCCAACGTCCTGACTTTC
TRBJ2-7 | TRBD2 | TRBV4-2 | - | CASSQGDQREFLYEQYF | TGTGCCAGCAGCCAAGGGGACCAGCGGGAGTTCCTGTACGAGCAGTACTTC
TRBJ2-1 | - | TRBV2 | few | CASSELAHEQFF | TGTGCCAGCAGTGAACTAGCCCATGAGCAGTTCTTC
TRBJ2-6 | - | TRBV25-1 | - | CASSLAQESGANVLTF | TGTGCCAGCAGTCTCGCTCAGGAATCTGGGGCCAACGTCCTGACTTTC
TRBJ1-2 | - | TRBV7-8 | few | CASSLIEQGPYGYTF | TGTGCCAGCAGCCTCATAGAACAGGGCCCTTATGGCTACACCTTC
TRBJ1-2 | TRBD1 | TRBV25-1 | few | CASSATGTGGAGEGGYTF | TGTGCCAGCAGTGCAACCGGGACAGGGGGCGCAGGGGAAGGCGGCTACACCTTC
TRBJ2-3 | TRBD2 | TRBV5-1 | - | CASSSSAGRTDTQYF | TGCGCCAGCAGCTCTTCAGCGGGAAGGACAGATACGCAGTATTTT
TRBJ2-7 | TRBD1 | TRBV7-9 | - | CASSLELGTGQFHYEQYF | TGTGCCAGCAGCCTCGAACTAGGAACGGGACAGTTCCACTACGAGCAGTACTTC
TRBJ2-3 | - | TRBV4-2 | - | CASSHSQSTDTQYF | TGTGCCAGCAGCCATTCACAGAGCACAGATACGCAGTATTTT
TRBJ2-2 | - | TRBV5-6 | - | CASSLVDRTGELFF | TGTGCCAGCAGCTTGGTTGACAGAACCGGGGAGCTGTTTTTT
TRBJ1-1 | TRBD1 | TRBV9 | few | CASSVWTGHNTEAFF | TGTGCCAGCAGCGTGTGGACAGGTCACAACACTGAAGCTTTCTTT
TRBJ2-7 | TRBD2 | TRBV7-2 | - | CASSWDYYEQYF | TGTGCCAGCAGCTGGGACTACTACGAGCAGTACTTC
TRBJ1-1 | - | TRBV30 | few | CAWSVSLVNTEAFF | TGTGCCTGGAGTGTTAGTTTGGTGAACACTGAAGCTTTCTTT
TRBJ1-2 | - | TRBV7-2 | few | CASSLRGRTASGYTF | TGTGCCAGCAGCTTAAGGGGTCGGACAGCCTCTGGCTACACCTTC
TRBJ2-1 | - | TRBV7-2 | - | CASSPHGGVPSYNEQFF | TGTGCCAGCAGCCCTCATGGAGGGGTCCCCTCCTACAATGAGCAGTTCTTC
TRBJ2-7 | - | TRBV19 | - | CASRYKEEAGYEQYF | TGTGCCAGTAGGTACAAGGAGGAGGCGGGCTACGAGCAGTACTTC
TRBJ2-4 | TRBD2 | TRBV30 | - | CARDGEGYNAKNIQYF | TGTGCCCGTGACGGGGAGGGATACAACGCCAAAAACATTCAGTACTTC
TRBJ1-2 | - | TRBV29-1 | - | CSVEIRFYGYTF | TGCAGCGTTGAAATACGGTTCTATGGCTACACCTTC
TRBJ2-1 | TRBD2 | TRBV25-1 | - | CASSDPTSGSYNEQFF | TGTGCCAGCAGTGACCCCACTAGCGGGAGTTACAATGAGCAGTTCTTC
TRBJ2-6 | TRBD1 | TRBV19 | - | CASSIDRDSHSGANVLTF | TGTGCCAGTAGTATAGACCGGGACAGCCACTCTGGGGCCAACGTCCTGACTTTC
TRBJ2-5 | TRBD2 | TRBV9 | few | CASAGGPQTQYF | TGTGCCAGCGCGGGAGGGCCTCAGACCCAGTACTTC